This T cell receptor beta chain was obtained from a study of CD8+CD57+ T cells in acquired aplastic anemia (dated by TCRdb to 2016 to 2018). Concerning the study at large: Extracted DNA from sorted CD4+ and CD8+ cells averaged around 3.3 ug, ranging from about 0.19 to 30 ug. CD8+CD57+ expansion was defined as a frequency above the mean frequency observed in healthy subjects.

Genomic DNA was used as template for profiling of TCR beta VDJ combinations and CDR3 sequences. TCR repertoire sequencing was run on an Illumina HiSeq 2000. For the original study's pipeline: TRBV/TRBJ rearrangement plots, CDR3 size and DJ length profiles, and Simpson's diversity index were used to assess repertoires. The most abundant DNA sequence in the deep sequencing data was taken as the immunodominant clone. CDR3 amino acid sequences were screened for sharing across subjects and compared with published repertoires and the VDJdb database. The raw public data were reprocessed by TCRdb itself: fastp quality trimming at Q25, MiXCR clonotype calling, in-frame beta chains only. All rows with the same CDR3 protein become a single entry with the most common DNA and genes. None of the V and J calls come from the authors' own analysis; TCRdb made them. This sample is represented by 200,000 or so distinct CDR3 sequences; around 49% of them were singletons. 20% of the sample comes from the top ten.

About this clonotype itself: The specificity of this receptor is unknown. Base qualities were left out, and no much larger clone turns up one base away.

The paper's findings and limits, for the study overall: Approximately 27 CD8+ CDR3 sequences were found in both patients and controls but appeared to be highly expressed in patients and within the immunodominant clones of the patients. Between patients and healthy controls, no significant difference in CD8+ Simpson's diversity was found (P=0.060).

The patients picked for sequencing were ones in whom flow cytometry had shown an expansion of CD8+CD57+ cells. Every patient had severe acquired aplastic anemia, diagnosed using the International Study of Aplastic Anemia and Agranulocytosis and Camitta criteria. No therapy had been received by the patients at the time of blood sampling. In the study, sorted CD4+ and CD8+ blood T cells from patients with severe aplastic anemia and from healthy subjects underwent deep sequencing of TCR repertoires. Patients were enrolled under clinicaltrials.gov protocols 00001620, 01623167, 00001397, 00071045, 00081523 and 00961064 in the USA. Ficoll-Paque density gradient centrifugation was used to isolate peripheral blood mononuclear cells. Before DNA extraction, CD4+ and CD8+ T cells were sorted with FACS or magnetic beads. This TCR derives from a human donor with aplastic anemia. The specimen sequenced was sorted CD4+, CD8+, or CD8+CD57+ T cells (not recorded which) from PBMCs.

The DNA sequence is as follows: TGTGCCAGTAGTGCGCTACGGATCCCGTACGAGCAGTACTTC. Translated, this is CASSALRIPYEQYF. The V and J segments used are TRBV19 and TRBJ2-7, with no reliable assignment of the D segment. Based on the germline V gene (reference sequence), the CDR1 and CDR2 sequences are LNHDA and SQIVND. The junction carries 15 bases between V and J, which are trimmed by 5 bases and 4 bases respectively. The CDR3, cysteine through phenylalanine, is 14 amino acids long. The CDR3 DNA has 42 bases and is translated from base 1.